A selection of T cell receptor beta chains follows, all from one sample in a study of shared clonotypes between healthy human individuals. Assay used: immunoSEQ multiplex PCR; TCRdb lists only in-frame clones, some missing. The data show over a million clones, roughly 96% seen once. Source material: naive CD4+ T cells sorted from blood. The receptors originated from a man aged 25 to 40 in good health. Each CDR3 is given with its conserved first and last residue. Fields, in order: V gene, CDR3 length, clone size, D gene, J gene, CDR3 DNA, CDR3 protein. D genes are given only for firm matches. Expanded clones get a size class; other rows say once, few or many, or leave the size out.

TRBV6-5	15	.	TRBD2	TRBJ2-3	TGTGCCAGCAGTTCCTGGACTAGTTTTACAGATACGCAGTATTTT	CASSSWTSFTDTQYF
TRBV19	15	.	TRBD2	TRBJ2-2	TGTGCCAGTAGTATAGCGGCTAGCGGGACCGGGGAGCTGTTTTTT	CASSIAASGTGELFF
TRBV14	13	.	.	TRBJ2-7	TGTGCCAGCAGCCGTGGGCGACCCTACGAGCAGTACTTC	CASSRGRPYEQYF
TRBV28	17	.	TRBD2	TRBJ2-2	TGTGCCAGCAGTTTTAGTCTAGCGGGGAGGAACACCGGGGAGCTGTTTTTT	CASSFSLAGRNTGELFF
TRBV6-5	13	.	TRBD1	TRBJ1-5	TGTGCCAGCAGTTCCCAGGGGGGTCAGCCCCAGCATTTT	CASSSQGGQPQHF
TRBV5-6	14	.	.	TRBJ2-1	TGTGCCAGCAGCTTGCGGGGTACGGACAATAAACAGTTCTTC	CASSLRGTDNKQFF
TRBV4-1	18	.	.	TRBJ2-2	TGCGCCAGCAGCCAAGATGTAGGACAAGCAACGAACACCGGGGAGCTGTTTTTT	CASSQDVGQATNTGELFF
TRBV7-2	16	.	.	TRBJ2-7	TGTGCCAGCAGTTCAGGGAGGGACAGAAGCCCCTACGAGCAGTACTTC	CASSSGRDRSPYEQYF
TRBV18	18	.	TRBD1	TRBJ1-3	TGTGCCAGCTCACTTCTTAAGATGGACAGGACCTCTGGAAACACCATATATTTT	CASSLLKMDRTSGNTIYF
TRBV5-1	18	.	TRBD2	TRBJ2-3	TGCGCCAGCAGTATGGGACTAGCGGGAGGGCCCCGCACAGATACGCAGTATTTT	CASSMGLAGGPRTDTQYF
TRBV21-1	16	.	.	TRBJ2-1	TGTGCCAGCAGCAAAGTGAGGAAATCCCGACCTATGGGGCAGTTCTTC	CASSKVRKSRPMGQFF
TRBV30	16	.	.	TRBJ2-3	TGTGCCTGGAGTGTAAGGATCGAGGGAACGAAAGATACGCAGTATTTT	CAWSVRIEGTKDTQYF
TRBV7-9	13	.	.	TRBJ1-3	TGTGCCAGCAGCTTTCTGCGGGAGATGTCCATATATTTT	CASSFLREMSIYF
TRBV5-8	15	.	.	TRBJ2-3	TGTGCCAGCAGCTTGGGAGCAGGGGCCACAGATACGCAGTATTTT	CASSLGAGATDTQYF
TRBV27	14	.	.	TRBJ1-4	TGTGCCAGCAGTGGGTTTGCAACTAATGAAAAACTGTTTTTT	CASSGFATNEKLFF
TRBV4-1	18	.	TRBD2	TRBJ2-3	TGCGCCAGCAGCCAATGGACTAGCGGGAGCCCCGAGGTAGATACGCAGTATTTT	CASSQWTSGSPEVDTQYF
TRBV5-1	15	.	TRBD1	TRBJ2-1	TGCGCCAGCAGCTTGGGACAGGGGATCGTGGCTGAGCAGTTCTTC	CASSLGQGIVAEQFF
TRBV5-1	14	.	.	TRBJ2-3	TGCGCCAGCAGCTTGCATTTTCGGCGTGATACGCAGTATTTT	CASSLHFRRDTQYF
TRBV9	15	.	TRBD2	TRBJ2-1	TGTGCCAGCAGCGCCCTAGCGGGGGCCTACAATGAGCAGTTCTTC	CASSALAGAYNEQFF
TRBV2	12	.	.	TRBJ2-7	TGTGCCAGCAGCGAGACCCGCTACGAGCAGTACTTC	CASSETRYEQYF
TRBV30	13	.	.	TRBJ2-3	TGTGCCCGAGCGTGGGGGAGCACAGATACGCAGTATTTT	CARAWGSTDTQYF
TRBV4-1	15	once	TRBD1	TRBJ2-7	TGCGCCAGCAGCCAAGATTCGCGGCAGGGGGTCGAGCAGTACTTC	CASSQDSRQGVEQYF
TRBV7-9	16	.	TRBD2	TRBJ2-7	TGTGCCAGCAGCTCCCTTGGCGGGAGGGCCTTCTACGAGCAGTACTTC	CASSSLGGRAFYEQYF
TRBV5-4	13	.	.	TRBJ1-2	TGTGCCAGCAGCCCAAGGACAGAAAATGGCTACACCTTC	CASSPRTENGYTF
TRBV11-1	13	.	.	TRBJ2-1	TGTGCCAGCAGCAGGGACTCCCACAATGAGCAGTTCTTC	CASSRDSHNEQFF
TRBV7-2	15	once	TRBD2	TRBJ2-7	TGTGCCAGCAGCTTGAACCCGGGACTAGGCTACGAGCAGTACTTC	CASSLNPGLGYEQYF
TRBV30	15	.	TRBD2	TRBJ2-5	TGTGCCTGGAGGATAAGCGGGACGATCTGGGAGACCCAGTACTTC	CAWRISGTIWETQYF
TRBV2	14	.	TRBD2	TRBJ2-1	TGTGCCAGCAGTGAAACTAGCGGGAGGAATGAGCAGTTCTTC	CASSETSGRNEQFF
TRBV6-6	16	.	TRBD1	TRBJ1-2	TGTGCCAGCAACCCACCGGGACAGGGATTTCGCTATGGCTACACCTTC	CASNPPGQGFRYGYTF
TRBV18	13	.	.	TRBJ2-2	TGTGCCAGCTCAGCTAAGAACACCGGGGAGCTGTTTTTT	CASSAKNTGELFF
TRBV11-2	15	once	TRBD2	TRBJ2-4	TGTGCCAGCAGCTACGAACTAGCGATCGAAAACATTCAGTACTTC	CASSYELAIENIQYF
TRBV28	15	.	TRBD1	TRBJ1-2	TGTGCCAGCAGAAGGGACAGGGCCTCAAACTATGGCTACACCTTC	CASRRDRASNYGYTF
TRBV4-2	15	.	TRBD2	TRBJ2-7	TGTGCCAGCAGCTACGGACTAGCAGGCTCCTACGAGCAGTACTTC	CASSYGLAGSYEQYF
TRBV11-3	12	.	.	TRBJ2-2	TGTGCCAGCAGCGGTCCGGGCGGGGAGCTGTTTTTT	CASSGPGGELFF
TRBV18	16	.	TRBD2	TRBJ2-7	TGTGCCAGCTCACCCTCTGGACTAGCGGAGTATTACGAGCAGTACTTC	CASSPSGLAEYYEQYF
TRBV7-2	14	.	.	TRBJ1-5	TGTGCCAGCAGCGCGGGACGGTACAATCAGCCCCAGCATTTT	CASSAGRYNQPQHF
TRBV7-2	15	.	TRBD2	TRBJ2-5	TGTGCCAGCAGCATCAATAGCGGGAGCCAAGAGACCCAGTACTTC	CASSINSGSQETQYF
TRBV5-5	15	.	.	TRBJ2-7	TGTGCCAGCAGCTTGACCCCATCCGGAAACTACGAGCAGTACTTC	CASSLTPSGNYEQYF
TRBV6-6	16	.	TRBD1	TRBJ1-5	TGTGCCAGCAGTTCGCCTCGACAGGGTAGCAATCAGCCCCAGCATTTT	CASSSPRQGSNQPQHF
TRBV7-8	13	.	.	TRBJ2-2	TGTGCCAGCAGCTTTGACGGCACCGGGGAGCTGTTTTTT	CASSFDGTGELFF
TRBV7-9	16	once	TRBD1	TRBJ1-2	TGTGCCAGCAGCCTCGGCTCCGACAGGGTAGTTGGTGGCTACACCTTC	CASSLGSDRVVGGYTF
TRBV28	18	.	TRBD2	TRBJ2-3	TGTGCCAGCAGTCTCCACCCTATAGGCGGGAGTAAAACAGATACGCAGTATTTT	CASSLHPIGGSKTDTQYF
TRBV6-1	15	.	TRBD2	TRBJ2-7	TGTGCCAGCAGCCGCGGACTAGCGGGAGCTAGCGAGCAGTACTTC	CASSRGLAGASEQYF
TRBV4-1	13	.	.	TRBJ1-3	TGCGCCAGCAGCCAAATTATCCGAAACACCATATATTTT	CASSQIIRNTIYF
TRBV15	16	.	.	TRBJ2-7	TGTGCCACCAGCAGAGATGAGGTAGGGAAAGCCTACGAGCAGTACTTC	CATSRDEVGKAYEQYF
TRBV2	17	.	TRBD2	TRBJ2-3	TGTGCCAGCAGCTGGGGCCAGACTAGCGGGATCACAGATACGCAGTATTTT	CASSWGQTSGITDTQYF
TRBV7-9	16	.	.	TRBJ2-5	TGTGCCAGCACCTTACTTGAAGGGCAGGGGCAGGAGACCCAGTACTTC	CASTLLEGQGQETQYF
TRBV28	14	.	TRBD1	TRBJ2-2	TGTGCCAGCAGAGGACAGGGTGGCACCGGGGAGCTGTTTTTT	CASRGQGGTGELFF
TRBV6-1	16	.	TRBD2	TRBJ2-1	TGTGCCAGCAGTGAAGCGGGGCTAGCGGAGTACAATGAGCAGTTCTTC	CASSEAGLAEYNEQFF
TRBV6-5	14	.	.	TRBJ2-7	TGTGCCAGCAGCCCCCAACATCGACGCTACGAGCAGTACTTC	CASSPQHRRYEQYF
TRBV7-2	15	.	.	TRBJ1-4	TGTGCCAGCAGCTTAAGGGCAGGCCTCAATGAAAAACTGTTTTTT	CASSLRAGLNEKLFF
TRBV5-8	15	.	.	TRBJ2-7	TGTGCCAGCAGCTTGGTATCTAAATCCCCCTACGAGCAGTACTTC	CASSLVSKSPYEQYF
TRBV28	23	.	.	TRBJ2-1	TGTGCCAGCAGTTTATGCATAACGGGCCGGGAGCCCCAACCGTTTGACGGATACAATGAGCAGTTCTTC	CASSLCITGREPQPFDGYNEQFF
TRBV6-5	14	.	.	TRBJ1-2	TGTGCCAGCAGTTATACGACAGGTCTCGATGGCTACACCTTC	CASSYTTGLDGYTF
TRBV28	16	.	.	TRBJ1-5	TGTGCCAGCAGTTGGCTTGTAGGGCTGGGCAATCAGCCCCAGCATTTT	CASSWLVGLGNQPQHF
TRBV5-4	14	.	.	TRBJ1-2	TGTGCCAGCAGCACCGGCTCGCAGTCCTATGGCTACACCTTC	CASSTGSQSYGYTF
TRBV7-2	13	.	.	TRBJ2-7	TGTGCCAGCAGCCTGACACGTCCCTACGAGCAGTACTTC	CASSLTRPYEQYF